This TCR beta chain was sequenced in a study of regulatory T cells in long-lasting Graves disease. Regarding time point: newly diagnosed GD, antithyroid drugs for less than 3 months. PBMC RNA was the source of the TCR library. A few counts support this clonotype. Both iRepertoire HTBI primers and Arm-PCR of CDR3 regions were used to build the TCR beta libraries. MiXCR, run by TCRdb on the multiplex PCR reads, gives a single entry per CDR3 protein. The sample has 350,000 to 500,000 distinct CDR3 sequences; roughly 15% are singletons. The CDR3 totals 14 residues. Germline values: CDR1 SEHNR, CDR2 FQNEAQ (reference sequence). V lost 5 bases and J lost 4, with 13 bases in between. These data were likewise used in another study, on T cells in Graves' hyperthyroidism and ophthalmopathy. From that study: First-round RT-PCR targeting the TCR CDR3 was performed with the HTBI primer set.

Sequencing used peripheral blood mononuclear cells (PBMCs), obtained at new diagnosis, from a patient treated with antithyroid drugs. The sequence was collected from a woman aged 45-60 years with Graves disease. The V gene is TRBV7-9, the J gene TRBJ2-3; D unresolved. For the CDR3, the DNA is TGTGCCAGCAGCACAACCTCCCTAGCAGATACGCAGTATTTT. Its translation is CASSTTSLADTQYF.